Following are 30 T cell receptor beta chains from one sample sequenced in a study of Ad26.COV2.S vaccination and SARS-CoV-2 variants. Treatment here: around 19 received Ad26.COV2.S at low or high dose, single or two shots; 5 received placebo; per-sample allocation not given. Repertoires come from day 63 after the first vaccine or placebo injection. Profiled with immunoSEQ multiplex PCR; TCRdb holds only in-frame clones, not every one. The data contain 440,000 or so clones, roughly nine tenths of them seen just once; the ten biggest clones take up about 1.5%. The sample was peripheral blood, taken in a trial of Ad26.COV2.S vaccine versus placebo. The receptor set was obtained from a person aged 18-65 years who received the Ad26.COV2.S COVID-19 vaccine or a placebo.

The V call is TRBV18, the J call TRBJ2-2; 8 bases agree with TRBD1. The trim removed 0 bases at V and 6 bases at J, leaving 3 bases unmatched. The CDR3 consists of 15 residues. The germline V gene encodes CDR1 KGHSH and CDR2 LQKENI. This chain's CDR3 is CASSPPTGVAGELFF. The CDR3 DNA is TGTGCCAGCTCACCACCGACAGGGGTGGCCGGGGAGCTGTTTTTT.

The CDR3 spells CSVGRGPTDTQYF. The CDR3 region has the DNA TGCAGCGTTGGGAGGGGGCCCACAGATACGCAGTATTTT. This chain uses TRBV29-1 with TRBJ2-3; D is possibly TRBD1 (7 bases). V lost 4 bases and J 2 bases, leaving 10 bases between the germline ends. The CDR3 is 13 residues long. Per the germline V gene, CDR1 is SQVTM and CDR2 is ANQGSEA.

This clone was counted between two and nine times. V gene TRBV3-1 (or the pseudogene TRBV3-2) combines with J gene TRBJ1-2; D is ambiguous. Trimming removed 3 bases from V and 0 bases from J, with 5 bases in between. Germline V gives CDR1 LGHDT, CDR2 YNNKEL (reference sequence). The CDR3 length is 13 residues. The CDR3 protein is CASSQASNYGYTF. Here the CDR3 DNA reads TGTGCCAGCAGCCAGGCGTCTAACTATGGCTACACCTTC.

This clone was seen only once. The V gene is TRBV19, the J gene TRBJ1-2, with TRBD1 matching over 7 bases. This CDR3 is 14 amino acids long. Unmatched junction bases numbered 5, after V lost 6 bases and J lost 1 base. Germline-derived CDR1 and CDR2 are LNHDA and SQIVND (reference sequence). The CDR3 DNA reads TGTGCCAGTAGAAGGGACAGCTTTAACTATGGCTACACCTTC. Its translation is CASRRDSFNYGYTF.

This chain uses TRBV5-1 with TRBJ2-7; D is unresolved. Deletions cut 0 bases from V and 6 bases from J, with 10 bases between. Germline CDR1 reads SGHRS; CDR2 reads YFSETQ. The length of the CDR3 is 13 residues. CDR3 sequence reads: CASSLESLREQYF. CDR3 bases: TGCGCCAGCAGCTTGGAGTCCCTCCGCGAGCAGTACTTC.

The genes are TRBV3-1 (or the pseudogene TRBV3-2) and TRBJ1-1, with no clear D. V was cut by 6 bases and J by 7 bases, with 9 bases left in between. The CDR3 contains 11 residues. CDR1 and CDR2 (germline): LGHDT, YNNKEL (reference sequence). This chain's CDR3 is CASRGRDEAFF. The CDR3 DNA follows: TGTGCCAGCAGGGGAAGGGATGAAGCTTTCTTT.

This chain joins TRBV15 and TRBJ1-2; 10 nucleotides agree with TRBD1. Germline loops: CDR1 LNHNV, CDR2 YYDKDF (reference sequence). The CDR3 totals 16 residues. J was trimmed by 2 bases and V by 1 base; bases with no gene match: 4. The CDR3: CATSRAPGQGNYGYTF. As DNA, the CDR3 is TGTGCCACCAGCAGAGCACCGGGACAGGGGAACTATGGCTACACCTTC.

The genes are TRBV25-1 and TRBJ2-1; no firm D call. CDR1 is MGHDK, CDR2 SYGVNS, per germline. V was trimmed by 2 bases and J by 8 bases, leaving 4 bases between them. This CDR3 has 11 residues. CDR3 nucleotides: TGTGCCAGCAGTGAAGCCGATGAGCAGTTCTTC. It encodes CASSEADEQFF.

J is TRBJ1-3 and V is TRBV24-1; D may be TRBD1 (5 bases). Germline assignment: CDR1 KGHDR and CDR2 SFDVKD. The CDR3 loop spans 14 amino acids. With 7 bases removed from V and 0 bases from J, the gap between germline ends came to 9 bases. CDR3 residues: CATSQTVSGNTIYF. In nucleotides, the CDR3 is TGTGCCACCAGCCAGACAGTCTCTGGAAACACCATATATTTT.

V usage is TRBV7-2 and J usage is TRBJ2-7; 12 nucleotides agree with TRBD2. Per germline, CDR1 SGHTA and CDR2 FQGNSA. This CDR3 contains 14 residues. V lost 8 bases and J lost 6; bases outside the gene matches: 8. CDR3 region: CASGSTSGSFEQYF. The CDR3 DNA reads as TGTGCCAGCGGGTCGACTAGCGGGAGTTTCGAGCAGTACTTC.

This clone was recorded once. V is TRBV3-1 (or the pseudogene TRBV3-2) and J is TRBJ1-2; 11 bases are shared with TRBD1. Germline V CDR1 and CDR2: LGHDT, YNNKEL (reference sequence). V lost 5 bases to trimming and J lost 8 bases; unmatched junction nucleotides: 7. The CDR3 is made up of 14 amino acids. CDR3 nucleotides: TGTGCCAGCAGCAGAGGACAGGGGGCGGTGGGCTACACCTTC. Translation gives CASSRGQGAVGYTF.

This clone came up a few times. This sequence joins TRBV7-2 and TRBJ1-5; no clear D. This CDR3 has 14 residues. Germline V gene sequence: CDR1 SGHTA, CDR2 FQGNSA. The V gene lost 2 bases and the J gene lost 4 bases, with 9 bases spanning the gap. CDR3 amino acids: CASSLQSQNQPQHF. The CDR3 DNA is TGTGCCAGCAGCTTACAAAGCCAAAATCAGCCCCAGCATTTT. The full variable domain, rest sourced from reference TRBV7-2 and TRBJ1-5, is GAGVSQSPSNKVTEKGKDVELRCDPISGHTALYWYRQSLGQGLEFLIYFQGNSAPDKSGLPSDRFSAERTGGSVSTLTIQRTQQEDSAVYLCASSLQSQNQPQHFGDGTRLSIL.

The CDR3 DNA follows: TGTGCCAGCTCACAGGGACAGGGAGGGACTGAAGCTTTCTTT. Translated: CASSQGQGGTEAFF. The genes are TRBV18 and TRBJ1-1; 9 bases line up with TRBD1. The length of the CDR3 is 14 residues. CDR1 and CDR2 from the germline V gene are KGHSH and LQKENI. V dropped 4 bases and J dropped 5; count of bases not matched to a gene: 5.

This clone has more than one count but fewer than ten. The chain links TRBV19 to TRBJ2-2, with D perhaps TRBD1 or TRBD2 (6 bases each). The V gene's germline CDR1 is LNHDA and CDR2 SQIVND (reference sequence). Trimming left V 11 bases short and J 4 bases short, with 17 bases between. The CDR3 consists of 14 residues. CDR3 sequence reads: CASRGQVSTGELFF. The CDR3 nucleotides read TGTGCCTCACGGGGGCAGGTTTCCACCGGGGAGCTGTTTTTT.

A single count supports this clone. This chain joins TRBV27 and TRBJ2-5; 10 bases agree with TRBD1. V lost 6 bases to trimming and J lost 5 bases; unmatched junction nucleotides: 9. This CDR3 is built from 15 residues. Looked up from germline, CDR1 is MNHEY and CDR2 is SMNVEV (reference sequence). The CDR3 DNA follows: TGTGCCAGCAGCCCGGGACAGGGGTTTAGGGAGACCCAGTACTTC. Protein: CASSPGQGFRETQYF.

This clone was observed once. This chain connects TRBV7-2 to TRBJ1-5, with D tentatively TRBD1 (6 bases). This CDR3 has 17 residues. Germline CDR1 SGHTA, CDR2 FQGNSA. The V end lost 5 bases, the J end lost 0 bases, and 17 bases lay between the germline ends. CDR3: CASSARSGTPSNQPQHF. The CDR3 DNA sequence: TGTGCCAGCAGCGCTCGCTCCGGGACACCTAGCAATCAGCCCCAGCATTTT.

V gene TRBV19 combines with J gene TRBJ2-6, with TRBD1 as a possible D gene (6 bases). V lost 4 bases, J lost 4 bases, and 8 bases lay in between. Germline loops: CDR1 LNHDA, CDR2 SQIVND (reference sequence). This CDR3 contains 14 residues. The CDR3 DNA reads TGTGCCAGTAGTACAGGGGAGGGGGCCAACGTCCTGACTTTC. Its protein is CASSTGEGANVLTF.

This chain joins TRBV18 and TRBJ1-5; D is possibly TRBD1 (5 bases). The V gene lost 8 bases and the J gene lost 4 bases, with 12 bases spanning the gap. The CDR3 is 13 residues long. CDR1 is KGHSH and CDR2 is LQKENI in the germline V gene. This CDR3 reads CASTEGQNQPQHF. CDR3 DNA sequence: TGTGCCAGCACGGAAGGACAAAATCAGCCCCAGCATTTT. Variable domain in full (rest from reference TRBV18 and TRBJ1-5): NAGVMQNPRHLVRRRGQEARLRCSPMKGHSHVYWYRQLPEEGLKFMVYLQKENIIDESGMPKERFSAEFPKEGPSILRIQQVVRGDSAAYFCASTEGQNQPQHFGDGTRLSIL.

This sequence joins TRBV7-2 and TRBJ2-2; 11 nucleotides line up with TRBD2. V was clipped by 2 bases and J by 1 base; unmatched bases: 3. The CDR3 totals 17 residues. CDR1 is SGHTA, CDR2 FQGNSA, per germline. The CDR3, as DNA: TGTGCCAGCAGCTTAAGAGGACTAGCGGGGAACACCGGGGAGCTGTTTTTT. This codes for CASSLRGLAGNTGELFF.

The V and J genes are TRBV13 and TRBJ1-6, with D hard to call. The CDR3 loop spans 14 amino acids. CDR1 and CDR2 from the germline V gene are PRHDT and FYEKMQ (reference sequence). Trimming cost V 6 bases and J 10 bases, with 16 bases left between them. The CDR3, as DNA: TGTGCCAGCAGTTTGTCGACCGCTGGATCACCCCTCCACTTT. Protein: CASSLSTAGSPLHF.

The chain links TRBV27 to TRBJ1-1; D is perhaps TRBD1 (6 bases). The germline V and J ends were trimmed by 6 bases and 0 bases, with 17 bases remaining between them. The CDR3 consists of 16 residues. CDR1 and CDR2 (germline): MNHEY, SMNVEV (reference sequence). The CDR3 DNA sequence: TGTGCCAGCAGCAGCCTGGGGGGGCCTATGAACACTGAAGCTTTCTTT. Residues: CASSSLGGPMNTEAFF.

This chain uses TRBV20-1 with TRBJ1-3; 8 bases are a match to TRBD1. The germline V gene encodes CDR1 DFQATT and CDR2 SNEGSKA (reference sequence). V lost 3 bases and J lost 2; bases outside the gene matches: 6. The CDR3 is 15 amino acids. The CDR3 DNA is TGCAGTGCTAGTCCGGACAGGGTCCCTGGAAACACCATATATTTT. Its protein product is CSASPDRVPGNTIYF.

The chain uses TRBV29-1 and TRBJ1-1, with 8 bases that match TRBD1. Germline V gives CDR1 SQVTM, CDR2 ANQGSEA. The length of the CDR3 is 13 residues. J gave up 3 bases and V 7 bases, and 7 bases lay outside the gene matches. The CDR3 DNA is TGCAGCGCTCTAGGGACAGGACACACTGAAGCTTTCTTT. Translation gives CSALGTGHTEAFF.

The rearrangement links TRBV19 to TRBJ1-5, with a tentative D call TRBD1 (6 bases). V was clipped by 7 bases and J by 10 bases, with 20 bases between them. CDR3 length: 14 amino acids. Germline V gives CDR1 LNHDA, CDR2 SQIVND (reference sequence). The CDR3 reads CASKKTGTIDPQHF. The CDR3 DNA sequence: TGTGCCAGTAAGAAGACAGGCACAATCGACCCCCAGCATTTT.

The chain has TRBV6-1 and TRBJ2-7; D ambiguous. The CDR3 loop spans 13 amino acids. CDR1 is MNHNS and CDR2 is SASEGT in the germline V gene. Trimming removed 2 bases from V and 6 bases from J, with 11 bases in between. The CDR3 DNA is TGTGCCAGCAGTGAACCCCCCGTTCTCGAGCAGTACTTC. Translation: CASSEPPVLEQYF.

The chain recombines TRBV7-9 with TRBJ2-3; the match to TRBD2 covers 9 bases. The trim removed 1 base at V and 2 bases at J, leaving 4 bases unmatched. This CDR3 spans 16 amino acids. Per germline, CDR1 SEHNR and CDR2 FQNEAQ (reference sequence). The CDR3 here is CASSLVGGGATDTQYF. As DNA, the CDR3 is TGTGCCAGCAGCTTAGTGGGCGGGGGGGCCACAGATACGCAGTATTTT.

This chain links TRBV15 with TRBJ1-5, with 7 bases fitting TRBD1. Germline CDR1 and CDR2: LNHNV and YYDKDF (reference sequence). Trimming at V came to 9 bases and at J to 0 bases, leaving 8 bases not matched to a gene. The CDR3 totals 15 residues. The CDR3 sequence: CATRQGPYSNQPQHF. The CDR3 DNA sequence: TGTGCCACTAGACAGGGTCCTTATAGCAATCAGCCCCAGCATTTT. The full variable domain, completed using reference TRBV15 and TRBJ1-5, is DAMVIQNPRYQVTQFGKPVTLSCSQTLNHNVMYWYQQKSSQAPKLLFHYYDKDFNNEADTPDNFQSRRPNTSFCFLDIRSPGLGDTAMYLCATRQGPYSNQPQHFGDGTRLSIL.

Here the CDR3 DNA reads TGTGCCAGCAGCGTTACTTCCACCGGGGAGCTGTTTTTT. As protein: CASSVTSTGELFF. The chain has TRBV9 and TRBJ2-2; D call uncertain. The germline V gene has CDR1 SGDLS and CDR2 YYNGEE. This CDR3 has 13 residues. The V end was cut by 2 bases, the J end by 4 bases, with 6 bases between.

The CDR3 bases are TGTGCCAGCAGCTTAGCAGGCCAGCCCCAGCATTTT. This sequence encodes CASSLAGQPQHF. The chain uses TRBV7-2 and TRBJ1-5; D ambiguous. This CDR3 has 12 amino acids. CDR1 is SGHTA and CDR2 is FQGNSA in the germline V gene. V was clipped by 0 bases and J by 7 bases, with 4 bases between them.

A few counts support this clone. This chain connects TRBV2 to TRBJ1-2; no clear D gene. Germline V gives CDR1 SNHLY, CDR2 FYNNEI. The CDR3 has 13 residues. Between the trimmed V and J ends, which lost 3 bases and 1 base, there was a span of 6 bases. The CDR3 region has the DNA TGTGCCAGCAGTGAGGGTTTTAACTATGGCTACACCTTC. Protein product: CASSEGFNYGYTF.